Following are 17 T cell receptor beta chains from one sample sequenced in a study of T cell responses to AZD1222 COVID-19 vaccine. Sequenced by immunoSEQ multiplex PCR; TCRdb stores in-frame clones only, minus some. The repertoire has tens of thousands of clones, 90% of them found once; the top ten carry roughly 5.6%. The input for sequencing was peripheral blood, taken on day 0 of AZD1222 vaccination. These receptors were obtained from an adult in good health.

V and J are TRBV7-6 and TRBJ2-3, with D possibly being TRBD1 (6 bases). Germline V gene data show CDR1 as SGHVS and CDR2 as FNYEAQ. The CDR3 has 13 residues. V lost 5 bases and J lost 8, with 14 bases in between. CDR3 bases: TGTGCCAGCAGCCCGGCAGGGGTAGGTACGCAGTATTTT. It translates to CASSPAGVGTQYF.

This clone was picked up a small number of times. The V and J genes are TRBV14 and TRBJ1-1; possibly TRBD1 for D (5 bases). The germline gives CDR1 SGHDN, CDR2 FVKESK. The CDR3 sequence is 17 residues long. Trimming left V 0 bases short and J 1 base short, with 15 bases between. The CDR3 reads CASSQDKTGLSNTEAFF. The CDR3 DNA sequence: TGTGCCAGCAGCCAAGATAAAACAGGCCTATCGAACACTGAAGCTTTCTTT. Filled out from reference TRBV14 and TRBJ1-1, the complete variable domain reads EAGVTQFPSHSVIEKGQTVTLRCDPISGHDNLYWYRRVMGKEIKFLLHFVKESKQDESGMPNNRFLAERTGGTYSTLKVQPAELEDSGVYFCASSQDKTGLSNTEAFFGQGTRLTVV.

The V and J genes are TRBV7-8 and TRBJ1-2; D not resolved. Trimming took 5 bases from V and 7 from J, leaving 17 bases between them. The germline CDR1 and CDR2 sequences are SGHVS and FQNEAQ. The CDR3 length is 14 residues. CDR3 protein: CASSAISGSGGYTF. The CDR3 bases are TGTGCCAGCAGCGCTATCAGTGGTAGTGGTGGCTACACCTTC.

As regards this clone: Additional DNA sequences in this sample encode the identical CDR3. This chain connects TRBV7-9 to TRBJ1-2; weak D call: TRBD1 (5 bases). This CDR3 contains 12 residues. Germline V gives CDR1 SEHNR, CDR2 FQNEAQ (reference sequence). V was shortened by 5 bases and J by 2 bases, with 6 bases between the two germline ends. This CDR3 is CASSGDNYGYTF. CDR3 in DNA: TGTGCCAGCAGCGGGGACAACTATGGCTACACCTTC.

V usage is TRBV27 and J usage is TRBJ2-7; D is unresolved. The germline V gene encodes CDR1 MNHEY and CDR2 SMNVEV (reference sequence). V lost 2 bases and J 2 bases, leaving 16 bases between the germline ends. The length of the CDR3 is 16 residues. This CDR3 is CASSLHVGVGAYEQYF. For the CDR3, the DNA is TGTGCCAGCAGTTTACATGTTGGGGTTGGCGCCTACGAGCAGTACTTC.

The rearrangement joins TRBV7-9 to TRBJ1-2; TRBD1 matches at 11 bases. V gave up 8 bases and J gave up 3 bases; unmatched junction bases: 8. CDR3 length: 15 amino acids. The germline V gene encodes CDR1 SEHNR and CDR2 FQNEAQ (reference sequence). The CDR3 region is CASPLRTGGDYGYTF. The CDR3 nucleotides read TGTGCCAGCCCCCTCCGGACAGGGGGCGACTATGGCTACACCTTC.

V gene TRBV28 combines with J gene TRBJ2-1; 13 nucleotides align to TRBD2. The J segment lost 3 bases and the V segment lost 6 bases, leaving 8 bases of the junction unmatched. The CDR3 is made up of 17 amino acids. CDR1 is MDHEN, CDR2 SYDVKM, per germline. CDR3 protein: CASRTSGGASGYNEQFF. CDR3 nucleotides: TGTGCCAGCAGAACTAGCGGGGGGGCCTCGGGCTACAATGAGCAGTTCTTC.

This chain uses TRBV6-4 with TRBJ1-6, with 7 bases that match TRBD1. CDR1 and CDR2 from the germline V gene are MRHNA and SNTAGT. This CDR3 has 14 residues. J was trimmed by 7 bases and V by 4 bases; bases with no gene match: 4. The CDR3 coding sequence is TGTGCCAGCAGTGCGACAGGGACGAATTCACCCCTCCACTTT. This encodes CASSATGTNSPLHF.

The V gene is TRBV10-1, the J gene TRBJ2-5, with TRBD2 identical over 9 bases. V lost 3 bases and J lost 4; bases outside the gene matches: 6. This CDR3 comprises 15 residues. The V gene's germline CDR1 is WNHNN and CDR2 SYGVQD (reference sequence). In nucleotides, the CDR3 is TGCGCCAGCAGTGACCGAGCGGGGGGAATAGAGACCCAGTACTTC. It is translated as CASSDRAGGIETQYF.

This clone is a singleton in its sample. The chain employs TRBV5-6 and TRBJ1-2; D is unresolved. The germline gives CDR1 SGHDT, CDR2 YYEEEE. V was cut by 0 bases and J by 6 bases, with 15 bases left in between. The CDR3 loop spans 15 amino acids. The chain's CDR3 is CASSLEYDPYHGYTF. CDR3 DNA sequence: TGTGCCAGCAGCTTGGAGTACGACCCCTACCATGGCTACACCTTC.

The chain recombines TRBV7-2 with TRBJ2-1; D not resolved. Germline values: CDR1 SGHTA, CDR2 FQGNSA. The CDR3 consists of 15 residues. Trimming pared 4 bases from V and 3 bases from J, leaving 13 bases between. The CDR3 nucleotides read TGTGCCAGCAGCTCTAGAGTGGGCGGCTACAATGAGCAGTTCTTC. It translates to CASSSRVGGYNEQFF.

J is TRBJ1-1 and V is TRBV28, with 8 nucleotides matching TRBD1. V lost 6 bases, J lost 5 bases, and 14 bases stayed unmatched. Germline lookup yields CDR1 MDHEN and CDR2 SYDVKM. This CDR3 region has 16 residues. The CDR3 loop reads CASSSQARTGRTEAFF. Here the CDR3 DNA reads TGTGCCAGCAGCTCACAAGCTCGGACAGGGAGGACTGAAGCTTTCTTT.

The chain joins TRBV9 to TRBJ2-7; weak D call: TRBD2 (5 bases). Trimming shortened V by 3 bases and J by 3 bases, and 7 bases separated the two germline ends. Germline V CDR1 and CDR2: SGDLS, YYNGEE. This CDR3 has 12 amino acids. The CDR3 coding sequence is TGTGCCAGCAGCGGAGGGTTCTACGAGCAGTACTTC. This sequence encodes CASSGGFYEQYF.

The V gene is TRBV7-3, the J gene TRBJ1-1, with a tentative D call TRBD1 (5 bases). Germline loops: CDR1 SGHTA, CDR2 FQGTGA. This CDR3 contains 15 residues. V dropped 2 bases and J dropped 4 bases, with 14 bases sitting between them. The CDR3 DNA sequence: TGTGCCAGCAGCTTACTAGGGGCGCCGGGCACTGAAGCTTTCTTT. The encoded protein is CASSLLGAPGTEAFF. Using reference TRBV7-3 and TRBJ1-1 for the parts outside the CDR3, the full variable domain is GAGVSQTPSNKVTEKGKYVELRCDPISGHTALYWYRQSLGQGPEFLIYFQGTGAADDSGLPNDRFFAVRPEGSVSTLKIQRTERGDSAVYLCASSLLGAPGTEAFFGQGTRLTVV.

The V gene is TRBV5-8, the J gene TRBJ2-7; D is unresolved. The CDR3 has 13 amino acids. V was trimmed by 2 bases and J by 0 bases, leaving 6 bases between them. CDR1 and CDR2 from the germline V gene are SGHTS and YDEGEE. CDR3 bases: TGTGCCAGCAGCTTACTGGGCTCCTACGAGCAGTACTTC. Encoded protein: CASSLLGSYEQYF.

The chain recombines TRBV28 with TRBJ1-4, with a tentative D call TRBD1 (5 bases). The CDR3 loop spans 17 amino acids. CDR1 and CDR2 from the germline V gene are MDHEN and SYDVKM. V was clipped by 6 bases and J by 10 bases, with 27 bases between them. The CDR3: CASRNSPRGLRRGKLFF. CDR3 coding DNA: TGTGCCAGCAGAAACTCCCCTAGGGGTCTTAGGCGGGGAAAACTGTTTTTT.

The rearrangement links TRBV19 to TRBJ2-3, with TRBD1 identical over 9 bases. J gave up 0 bases and V 4 bases, and 5 bases lay outside the gene matches. CDR1 is LNHDA and CDR2 is SQIVND in the germline V gene (reference sequence). The CDR3 runs 16 residues. The CDR3 protein is CASSRGQGRSTDTQYF. CDR3 nucleotides: TGTGCCAGTAGTAGGGGACAGGGAAGGAGCACAGATACGCAGTATTTT.